This record covers a single T cell receptor beta chain. The source of the sample is a study of blood T cell repertoires in COVID-19. The CDR3 has 13 amino acids. The germline V gene has CDR1 SQVTM and CDR2 ANQGSEA. Trimming took 3 bases from V and 7 from J, leaving 16 bases between them. Method: immunoSEQ multiplex PCR; TCRdb's copy keeps in-frame clones and lacks some. The profile shows roughly 180,000 clones, roughly 82% of them singletons. The V call is TRBV29-1, the J call TRBJ2-7; tentatively, D is TRBD2 (6 bases). The sample taken for sequencing was peripheral blood. This clonotype was sampled from a woman in her twenties or thirties with acute or convalescent COVID-19. CDR3 nucleotides: TGCAGCGTTGAGCGGGATAGTCGGCGGGAGCAGTACTTC. Translating it yields CSVERDSRREQYF.